The T cell receptor (beta chain) under discussion was sequenced for a study of high-grade serous ovarian cancer treatment subgroups. Turning to the study itself: On average, roughly 14,000 reads and about 8,100 unique TCR beta rearrangements were obtained per sample. General study points: Same-patient tumor repertoires overlapped at roughly 0.1 to 0.79; different patients barely overlapped. These tumor repertoires lack spatial information from bulk sequencing. TCR relatedness rose with neoantigen level and trended with mutation load.

This CDR3 has 15 residues. J lost 4 bases, V lost 5 bases, and 9 bases had no gene match. Germline V gene sequence: CDR1 SGHKS, CDR2 YYEKEE (reference sequence). The tumor samples were collected prior to definitive surgery or chemotherapy. Remarks on this clone: Its antigen is still unknown.

Method: immunoSEQ multiplex PCR; TCRdb's copy keeps in-frame clones and lacks some. The table shows under 5,500 clones, with roughly four fifths occurring only once. This sequence was found in a human donor with high-grade serous ovarian cancer. The sequencing input was tumor tissue. The chain joins TRBV5-5 to TRBJ1-3, with 7 nucleotides matching TRBD1. The CDR3 loop is CASSPRTGEGNTIYF. DNA of the CDR3: TGTGCCAGCAGTCCCAGGACAGGAGAGGGAAACACCATATATTTT.